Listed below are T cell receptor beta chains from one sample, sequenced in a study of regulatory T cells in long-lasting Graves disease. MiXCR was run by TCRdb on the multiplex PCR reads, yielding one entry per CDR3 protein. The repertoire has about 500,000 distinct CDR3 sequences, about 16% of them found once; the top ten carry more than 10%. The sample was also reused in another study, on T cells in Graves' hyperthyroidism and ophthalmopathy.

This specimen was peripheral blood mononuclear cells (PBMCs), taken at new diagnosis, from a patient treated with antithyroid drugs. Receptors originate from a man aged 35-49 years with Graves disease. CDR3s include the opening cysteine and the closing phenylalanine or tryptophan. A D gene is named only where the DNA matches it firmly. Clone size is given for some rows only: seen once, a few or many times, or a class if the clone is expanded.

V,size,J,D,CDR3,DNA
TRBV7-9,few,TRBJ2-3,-,CASSLRGEDTQYF,TGTGCCAGCAGCTTACGTGGGGAAGATACGCAGTATTTT
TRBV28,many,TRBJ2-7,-,CASTNSPGYEQYF,TGTGCCAGCACTAACTCCCCGGGCTACGAGCAGTACTTC
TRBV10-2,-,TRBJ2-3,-,CASTPIQSTDTQYF,TGCGCCAGCACCCCGATTCAGAGCACAGATACGCAGTATTTT
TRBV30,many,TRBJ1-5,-,CAWSVGVNQPQHF,TGTGCCTGGAGTGTGGGAGTTAATCAGCCCCAGCATTTT
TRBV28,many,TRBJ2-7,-,CASSPIQSSYEQYF,TGTGCCAGCAGTCCAATACAGAGCTCCTACGAGCAGTACTTC
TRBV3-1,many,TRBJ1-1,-,CASSRGGNTEAFF,TGTGCCAGCAGCAGGGGTGGGAACACTGAAGCTTTCTTT
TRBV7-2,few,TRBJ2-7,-,CASSLTFAGTYEQYF,TGTGCCAGCAGCTTAACTTTTGCGGGTACCTACGAGCAGTACTTC
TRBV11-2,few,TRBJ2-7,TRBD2,CASSLGLAGAGGSYEQYF,TGTGCCAGCAGCTTGGGACTAGCGGGGGCCGGCGGATCCTACGAGCAGTACTTC
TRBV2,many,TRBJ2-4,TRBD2,CASRTSGTKNIQYF,TGTGCCAGCAGGACTAGCGGGACCAAAAACATTCAGTACTTC
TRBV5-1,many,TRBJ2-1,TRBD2,CASSPTSGTYNEQFF,TGTGCCAGCAGCCCCACTAGCGGAACCTACAATGAGCAGTTCTTC
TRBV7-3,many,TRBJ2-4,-,CASRNRDTLAKNIQYF,TGTGCCAGCAGAAACCGGGACACCCTAGCCAAAAACATTCAGTACTTC
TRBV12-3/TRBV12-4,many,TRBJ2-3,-,CASTGDSTDTQYF,TGTGCCAGCACCGGGGACTCCACAGATACGCAGTATTTT
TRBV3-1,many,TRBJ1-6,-,CASSQDASALHF,TGTGCCAGCAGCCAGGACGCCTCCGCCCTCCACTTT